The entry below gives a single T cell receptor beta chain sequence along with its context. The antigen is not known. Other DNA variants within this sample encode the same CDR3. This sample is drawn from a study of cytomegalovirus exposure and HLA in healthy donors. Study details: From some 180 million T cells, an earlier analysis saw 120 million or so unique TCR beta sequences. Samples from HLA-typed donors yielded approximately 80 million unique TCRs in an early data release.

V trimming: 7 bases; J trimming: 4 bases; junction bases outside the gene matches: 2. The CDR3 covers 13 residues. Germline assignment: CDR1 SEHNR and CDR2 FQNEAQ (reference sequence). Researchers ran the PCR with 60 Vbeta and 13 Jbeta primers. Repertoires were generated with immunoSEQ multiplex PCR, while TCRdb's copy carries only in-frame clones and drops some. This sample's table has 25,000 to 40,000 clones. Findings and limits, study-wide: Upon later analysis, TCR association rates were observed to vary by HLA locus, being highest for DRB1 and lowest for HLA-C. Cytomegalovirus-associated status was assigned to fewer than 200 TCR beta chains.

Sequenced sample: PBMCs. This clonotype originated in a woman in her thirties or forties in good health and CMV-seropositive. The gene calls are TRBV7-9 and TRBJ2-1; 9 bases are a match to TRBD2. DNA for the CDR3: TGTGCCAGCACGACTAGCGGATACAATGAGCAGTTCTTC. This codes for CASTTSGYNEQFF.